A selection of T cell receptor beta chains follows, all from one sample in a study of blood T cells in healthy people across ages. TCRdb processed the 5' RACE reads anew with MiXCR; each CDR3 protein has one entry. The repertoire includes 600,000 or so distinct CDR3 sequences, 40% to 55% of them detected once, and about 22% sits in the top ten. Sequencing was performed on blood. The origin of the receptors is a man aged 80 or over in good health. The CDR3 runs from the conserved cysteine through the conserved F or W. The order of the fields is J gene, V gene, D gene, clone size, CDR3 DNA, CDR3 protein. The D gene is left open where the match is weak. Some rows mark clone size as missing; the rest say once, few, many or name a class of expanded clone.

TRBJ1-4 TRBV7-9 . few TGTGCCAGCAGCTTTACACGGTCGGTTAGGACTAATGAAAAACTGTTTTTT CASSFTRSVRTNEKLFF
TRBJ1-1 TRBV6-6 TRBD1 many TGTGCCAGCAGTTACCCGCCGGGACAGGGAACTGAAGCTTTCTTT CASSYPPGQGTEAFF
TRBJ1-1 TRBV20-1 . . TGCAGTGCTAGAAACCCGGGGGGATCTACTGAAGCTTTCTTT CSARNPGGSTEAFF
TRBJ2-1 TRBV6-5 TRBD2 . TGTGCCAGCAGTTACAGAGGCGGGAGGTACTCCAATGAGCAGTTCTTC CASSYRGGRYSNEQFF
TRBJ2-7 TRBV6-2/TRBV6-3 TRBD2 . TGTGCCAGCAGAGGGACTAGCGGGAGATCCTACGAGCAGTACTTC CASRGTSGRSYEQYF
TRBJ2-1 TRBV7-2 . many TGTGCCAGCAGCTCCCCAGCGGCGTACAATGAGCAGTTCTTC CASSSPAAYNEQFF
TRBJ1-1 TRBV5-6 TRBD1 . TGTGCCAGCAGCTACGACAGGGTATACACTGAAGCTTTCTTT CASSYDRVYTEAFF
TRBJ1-1 TRBV29-1 TRBD1 . TGCAGCGCCGGGGACAGGTTGAACACTGAAGCTTTCTTT CSAGDRLNTEAFF
TRBJ1-2 TRBV7-2 . . TGTGCCAGCAGCCTCCCTGGAGACATGGGCTATGACTACACCTTC CASSLPGDMGYDYTF
TRBJ2-3 TRBV7-2 . . TGTGCCAGCAGCTTAGCGCGGCGACCGGGCATAGATACGCAGTATTTT CASSLARRPGIDTQYF
TRBJ2-7 TRBV6-2/TRBV6-3 . . TGTGCCAGCAGTGACTCGGCCGGGACCTACGAGCAGTACTTC CASSDSAGTYEQYF
TRBJ1-4 TRBV15 TRBD1 . TGTGCCACCAGCAGAGAACCGACAGGGGCGGAAAAACTGTTTTTT CATSREPTGAEKLFF
TRBJ2-3 TRBV7-9 . . TGTGCCAGCAGCCCACTCGGCCGTCTCACCGATACGCAGTATTTT CASSPLGRLTDTQYF
TRBJ2-3 TRBV6-5 TRBD2 few TGTGCCAGCAGTTACCGGGGGACTAGCGGATACACAGATACGCAGTATTTT CASSYRGTSGYTDTQYF
TRBJ2-3 TRBV6-6 TRBD2 . TGTGCCAGCAGCCGATCGGGACTAGCGGGGACCATAGATACGCAGTATTTT CASSRSGLAGTIDTQYF
TRBJ2-3 TRBV4-3 . . TGCGCCAGCAGTGGGGGGCCCACAGATACGCAGTATTTT CASSGGPTDTQYF
TRBJ2-3 TRBV9 . few TGTGCCAGCAGCACCGGACAGGGGAGCGGTAGCGGGAGCATGAATACGCAGTATTTT CASSTGQGSGSGSMNTQYF
TRBJ1-2 TRBV4-3 . . TGCGCCAGCAGCCAAGATCGGGGATATTACTATGGCTACACCTTC CASSQDRGYYYGYTF
TRBJ1-2 TRBV20-1 TRBD1 . TGCAGTGCTAGTGACAGGGGCCAATGGGATGGCTACACCTTC CSASDRGQWDGYTF
TRBJ2-7 TRBV9 . . TGTGCCAGCAGCGTAGGGATGACGAACGAGCAGTACTTC CASSVGMTNEQYF
TRBJ2-5 TRBV3-1 . . TGTGCCAGCAGCCAAGATCGTGGTAGACAAGAGACCCAGTACTTC CASSQDRGRQETQYF
TRBJ2-7 TRBV29-1 . . TGCAGCGTTGTCCGGGACGGAAACTACGAGCAGTACTTC CSVVRDGNYEQYF
TRBJ1-5 TRBV2 TRBD1 . TGTGCCAGCAGTGGGGACAGGGGTGGCAATCAGCCCCAGCATTTT CASSGDRGGNQPQHF
TRBJ2-7 TRBV30 . . TGTGCCTCCCGGACGTATCCCTACGAGCAGTACTTC CASRTYPYEQYF
TRBJ2-1 TRBV15 TRBD2 . TGTGCCGCCGGCAGAGAAGGGCTAGCGGGGTACAATGAGCAGTTCTTC CAAGREGLAGYNEQFF
TRBJ2-7 TRBV20-1 . . TGCAGTGCTAGAGATCGTGGACCTGGGATTTACGAGCAGTACTTC CSARDRGPGIYEQYF
TRBJ2-5 TRBV6-6 TRBD2 many TGTGCCAGCAGGCCGACCGGACTAGCGGGGGAGTACCAAGAGACCCAGTACTTC CASRPTGLAGEYQETQYF
TRBJ2-1 TRBV5-1 . . TGCGCCAGCAGGCTTCTGACAGAAGACAATGAGCAGTTCTTC CASRLLTEDNEQFF
TRBJ2-5 TRBV7-2 . . TGTGCCAGCATGAGGACTTGGGAGACCCAGTACTTC CASMRTWETQYF
TRBJ2-1 TRBV7-2 TRBD2 . TGTGCCAGCAGCTTAGAGATACTAGCGGTGTCCTACAATGAGCAGTTCTTC CASSLEILAVSYNEQFF
TRBJ2-7 TRBV5-5 . . TGTGCCAGCAGCTTGAGCAGGGGACCATCCCTGGGGAGCTCCTACGAGCAGTACTTC CASSLSRGPSLGSSYEQYF
TRBJ2-1 TRBV20-1 TRBD1 . TGCAGTGCTAGAGATCAGCGGACAGGAGGATACAATGAGCAGTTCTTC CSARDQRTGGYNEQFF
TRBJ2-1 TRBV20-1 . once TGCAGTGCTAGCCGCGGGTCGGTCAATGAGCAGTTCTTC CSASRGSVNEQFF
TRBJ2-1 TRBV6-2/TRBV6-3 . few TGTGCCAGCAGTTATAGCATAGAGCGAACTATCAATGAGCAGTTCTTC CASSYSIERTINEQFF
TRBJ1-5 TRBV5-1 . once TGCGCCAGCAGCGCCTACCCGCAGGCAAATCAGCCCCAGCATTTT CASSAYPQANQPQHF
TRBJ2-5 TRBV20-1 . . TGCAGTGCTACTAGGGGAGAGACCCAGTACTTC CSATRGETQYF
TRBJ2-1 TRBV20-1 TRBD2 . TGCAGTGCTCGCGGGGGATCCCCTTGGGATGAGCAGTTCTTC CSARGGSPWDEQFF
TRBJ1-6 TRBV7-2 . . TGTGCCAGCAGAGTAAGCGGGGGCCACAATTCACCCCTCCACTTT CASRVSGGHNSPLHF
TRBJ2-5 TRBV5-1 . few TGCGCCAGCACGCTCGGTGGGAACCAAGAGACCCAGTACTTC CASTLGGNQETQYF
TRBJ1-2 TRBV30 TRBD1 few TGTGCCTGGAGGGGGACAGGGGAAACAACGAGTGGCTACACCTTC CAWRGTGETTSGYTF